Following are 18 T cell receptor beta chains from one sample sequenced in a study of CD8 T cells in ankylosing spondylitis. MiXCR, applied by TCRdb to the 5' RACE reads, yields one record per CDR3 protein. The repertoire holds about 69,000 distinct CDR3 sequences, over 4% seen once, with 2.2% in the top ten. Sequenced: blood, either unsorted or a sorted T cell fraction (not recorded which). Receptors were obtained from a male donor with ankylosing spondylitis or in good health (not recorded which).

This clonotype was seen many times. The chain is built from TRBV4-1 and TRBJ1-2; TRBD1 matches at 8 bases. This CDR3 comprises 16 residues. After removal of 1 base from V and 6 bases from J, the junction contained 10 bases not matched to a gene. Germline V CDR1 and CDR2: MGHRA, YSYEKL. CDR3 protein: CASSQAAGTGGDGYTF. The CDR3 DNA follows: TGCGCCAGCAGCCAAGCGGCGGGTACAGGGGGTGATGGCTACACCTTC.

Many counts were recorded for this clonotype. The chain recombines TRBV10-3 with TRBJ1-2; D not certain. The germline gives CDR1 ENHRY, CDR2 SYGVKD. The CDR3 runs to 13 residues. With 2 bases removed from V and 7 bases from J, the gap between germline ends came to 11 bases. The CDR3 DNA is TGTGCCATCAGTGAGCTCTCCTCCGGTGGCTACACCTTC. Its translation: CAISELSSGGYTF.

This clonotype was counted many times. The genes are TRBV12-3 or TRBV12-4 and TRBJ2-2; TRBD2 aligns across 10 bases. This CDR3 contains 16 residues. V trimming: 3 bases; J trimming: 5 bases; junction bases outside the gene matches: 6. The CDR3 DNA reads TGTGCCAGCAGTTTTCGACTAGCGGGCGGAACCGGGGAGCTGTTTTTT. Protein: CASSFRLAGGTGELFF.

In this sample, this clonotype turned up many times. The chain is built from TRBV10-2 and TRBJ2-7; a possible D gene is TRBD1 (6 bases). The CDR3 spans 15 residues. V was shortened by 0 bases and J by 2 bases, with 11 bases between the two germline ends. CDR1 and CDR2 (germline): WSHSY, SAAADI. The DNA for the CDR3 is TGCGCCAGCAGTGAGTCGGGACACCGCACCTACGAGCAGTACTTC. It specifies CASSESGHRTYEQYF.

This clonotype was counted many times. The gene calls are TRBV6-5 and TRBJ2-2; 7 positions agree with TRBD1. The trim removed 4 bases at V and 7 bases at J, leaving 6 bases unmatched. Germline loops: CDR1 MNHEY, CDR2 SVGAGI. The CDR3 consists of 14 residues. CDR3 loop: CASSSSGGIGELFF. CDR3 coding DNA: TGTGCCAGCAGTTCCTCAGGGGGAATCGGGGAGCTGTTTTTT.

The chain carries TRBV7-2 and TRBJ2-5, with D unclear. Germline CDR1 and CDR2: SGHTA and FQGNSA. CDR3 size: 13 residues. V lost 2 bases to trimming and J lost 1 base, with 5 bases between them. CDR3 protein: CASSLWIQETQYF. The CDR3 DNA sequence: TGTGCCAGCAGCTTATGGATCCAAGAGACCCAGTACTTC.

This clonotype was observed at least ten times. This chain joins TRBV5-1 and TRBJ2-1, with D hard to call. The CDR3 totals 13 residues. V was shortened by 7 bases and J by 5 bases, with 13 bases between the two germline ends. Germline V CDR1 and CDR2: SGHRS, YFSETQ. In DNA, the CDR3 is TGCGCCAGCCAGACCTATTCGGACAATGAGCAGTTCTTC. Translated, it gives CASQTYSDNEQFF.

This clonotype occurred many times. Written as DNA, the CDR3 is TGTGCCAGCAGTTATCAGCTCTTAGGAGAGACCCAGTACTTC. This gives the protein CASSYQLLGETQYF. The chain has TRBV12-3 or TRBV12-4 and TRBJ2-5; D call uncertain. This CDR3 contains 14 residues. Trimming took off 4 bases at V and 4 bases at J, with 13 bases between the two ends.

This clonotype was counted ten times or more. This chain links TRBV9 with TRBJ2-1, with 7 positions matching TRBD1. The CDR3 sequence is 14 residues long. Germline loops: CDR1 SGDLS, CDR2 YYNGEE. Trimming took 4 bases from V and 5 from J; bases not matched to a gene: 6. The CDR3 bases are TGTGCCAGCAGCCCCTGGACAGGTCACAATGAGCAGTTCTTC. Protein product: CASSPWTGHNEQFF. The full variable domain, completed using reference TRBV9 and TRBJ2-1, is DSGVTQTPKHLITATGQRVTLRCSPRSGDLSVYWYQQSLDQGLQFLIQYYNGEERAKGNILERFSAQQFPDLHSELNLSSLELGDSALYFCASSPWTGHNEQFFGPGTRLTVL.

This clonotype was observed at least ten times. The chain carries TRBV6-5 and TRBJ2-5; D not resolved. Germline CDR1 is MNHEY and CDR2 is SVGAGI. The CDR3 runs 14 residues. The ends were cut back, 2 bases at V and 1 base at J, with 8 bases in the middle. The CDR3 protein is CASSYTRVQETQYF. The CDR3, as DNA: TGTGCCAGCAGTTACACCCGAGTCCAAGAGACCCAGTACTTC.

This clonotype was seen repeatedly, ten times or more. The J gene is TRBJ1-1, the V gene TRBV6-5; 7 bases agree with TRBD1. The CDR3 has 14 amino acids. Germline V CDR1 and CDR2: MNHEY, SVGAGI. Germline trimming cut 2 bases from V and 3 bases from J; bases unmatched to any gene: 3. CDR3 bases: TGTGCCAGCAGTTACAGGGGGCTTTACACTGAAGCTTTCTTT. It yields the protein CASSYRGLYTEAFF.

This clonotype has a count of ten or more. V usage is TRBV5-1 and J usage is TRBJ2-1, with TRBD2 as a possible D gene (7 bases). From germline, CDR1 is SGHRS and CDR2 YFSETQ. This CDR3 region has 19 residues. Trimming pared 4 bases from V and 6 bases from J, leaving 29 bases between. The CDR3 region is CASSLGRVWGGPRPNEQFF. The CDR3 region has the DNA TGCGCCAGCAGCCTTGGCAGGGTTTGGGGGGGCCCCCGCCCCAATGAGCAGTTCTTC.

The sample holds many counts of this clonotype. The J gene is TRBJ2-5, the V gene TRBV12-3 or TRBV12-4, with no clear D. The CDR3 contains 16 residues. Trimming pared 4 bases from V and 9 bases from J, leaving 24 bases between. In DNA, the CDR3 is TGTGCCAGCAGTTATTACGGTTGGTCCGAATCTGGGGCCCAGTACTTC. Its protein is CASSYYGWSESGAQYF.

This clonotype was detected only a few times. Being one base from a much bigger clone, this may be a read error. This chain's CDR3 is CTSSSTRKLFF. The CDR3 region has the DNA TGTACCAGCAGCTCGACAAGAAAACTGTTTTTT. V is TRBV28 and J is TRBJ1-4; D not resolved. Germline loops: CDR1 MDHEN, CDR2 SYDVKM. The CDR3 runs 11 residues.

This clonotype was counted many times. The rearrangement links TRBV29-1 to TRBJ2-1, with TRBD1 matching over 9 bases. The CDR3 is 15 residues long. Losses at the gene ends were 6 bases for V and 6 bases for J; bases not matched to a gene: 12. Germline loops: CDR1 SQVTM, CDR2 ANQGSEA. The CDR3 protein is CSVRPTGGVVNEQFF. The CDR3 DNA is TGCAGCGTGCGGCCGACAGGGGGAGTTGTCAATGAGCAGTTCTTC.

This clonotype was seen repeatedly, ten times or more. This sequence joins TRBV5-1 and TRBJ2-7, with 8 bases that match TRBD1. This CDR3 has 14 amino acids. V shed 3 bases and J 2 bases; nucleotides not matched to a gene: 4. The germline V gene has CDR1 SGHRS and CDR2 YFSETQ. CDR3 loop: CASSSGQAPYEQYF. The CDR3 coding sequence is TGCGCCAGCAGCTCGGGACAGGCGCCCTACGAGCAGTACTTC.

This clonotype was seen many times. CDR3 loop: CASSVLQGDYGYTF. The CDR3 coding sequence is TGTGCCAGCAGTGTTCTACAGGGGGACTATGGCTACACCTTC. The genes are TRBV12-3 or TRBV12-4 and TRBJ1-2, with 8 bases matching TRBD1. This CDR3 spans 14 amino acids. Trimming at V came to 5 bases and at J to 3 bases, leaving 5 bases not matched to a gene.

For this clonotype: One end of the junction varies from germline; a read error may be responsible. The rearrangement joins TRBV5-5 to TRBJ1-1; D is perhaps TRBD1 (5 bases). The germline CDR1 and CDR2 sequences are SGHKS and YYEKEE (reference sequence). This CDR3 contains 12 residues. Here the CDR3 reads CVSSLAGISTFF. As DNA, the CDR3 is TGTGTCAGCAGCTTGGCAGGGATTTCAACTTTCTTT.